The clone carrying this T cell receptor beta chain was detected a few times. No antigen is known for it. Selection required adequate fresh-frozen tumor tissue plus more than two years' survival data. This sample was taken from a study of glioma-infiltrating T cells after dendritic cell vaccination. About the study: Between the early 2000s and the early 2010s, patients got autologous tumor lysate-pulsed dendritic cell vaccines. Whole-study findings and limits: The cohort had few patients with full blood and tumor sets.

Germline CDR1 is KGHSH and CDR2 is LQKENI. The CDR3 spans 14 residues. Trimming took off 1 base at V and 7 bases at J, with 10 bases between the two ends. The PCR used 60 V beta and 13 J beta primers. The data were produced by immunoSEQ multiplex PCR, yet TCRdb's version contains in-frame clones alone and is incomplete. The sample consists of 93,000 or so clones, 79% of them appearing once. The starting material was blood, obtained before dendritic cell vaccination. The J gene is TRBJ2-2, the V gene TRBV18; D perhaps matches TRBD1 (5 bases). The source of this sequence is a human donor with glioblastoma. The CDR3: CASSPLGPHGELFF. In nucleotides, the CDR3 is TGTGCCAGCTCACCACTGGGGCCGCACGGGGAGCTGTTTTTT. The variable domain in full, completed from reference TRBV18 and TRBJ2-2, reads NAGVMQNPRHLVRRRGQEARLRCSPMKGHSHVYWYRQLPEEGLKFMVYLQKENIIDESGMPKERFSAEFPKEGPSILRIQQVVRGDSAAYFCASSPLGPHGELFFGEGSRLTVL.